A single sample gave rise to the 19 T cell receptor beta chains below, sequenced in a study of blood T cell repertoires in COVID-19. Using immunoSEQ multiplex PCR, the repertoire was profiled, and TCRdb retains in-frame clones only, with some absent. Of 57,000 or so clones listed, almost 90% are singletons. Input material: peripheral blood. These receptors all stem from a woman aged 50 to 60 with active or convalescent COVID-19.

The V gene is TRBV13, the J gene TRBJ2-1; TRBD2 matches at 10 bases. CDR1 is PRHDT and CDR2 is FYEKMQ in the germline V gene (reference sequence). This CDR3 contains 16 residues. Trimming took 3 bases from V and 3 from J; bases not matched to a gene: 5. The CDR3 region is CASSFDGLAVYNEQFF. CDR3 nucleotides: TGTGCCAGCAGCTTCGACGGACTAGCGGTCTACAATGAGCAGTTCTTC.

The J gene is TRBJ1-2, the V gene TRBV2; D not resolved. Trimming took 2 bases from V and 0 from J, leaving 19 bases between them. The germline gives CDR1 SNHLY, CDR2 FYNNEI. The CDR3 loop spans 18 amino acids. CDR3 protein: CASSESRPAKRTNYGYTF. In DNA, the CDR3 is TGTGCCAGCAGTGAATCTCGGCCCGCAAAGCGTACTAACTATGGCTACACCTTC.

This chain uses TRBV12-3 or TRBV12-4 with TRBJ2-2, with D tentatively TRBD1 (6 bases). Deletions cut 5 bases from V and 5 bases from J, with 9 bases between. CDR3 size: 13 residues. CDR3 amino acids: CASSAQGTGELFF. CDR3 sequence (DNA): TGTGCCAGCAGTGCCCAGGGGACCGGGGAGCTGTTTTTT.

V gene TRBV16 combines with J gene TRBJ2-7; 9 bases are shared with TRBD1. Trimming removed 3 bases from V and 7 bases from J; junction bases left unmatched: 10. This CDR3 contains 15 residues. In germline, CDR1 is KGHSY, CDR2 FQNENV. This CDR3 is CASSHKLTGGSEQYF. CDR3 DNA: TGTGCCAGCAGCCACAAATTGACAGGGGGTAGTGAGCAGTACTTC.

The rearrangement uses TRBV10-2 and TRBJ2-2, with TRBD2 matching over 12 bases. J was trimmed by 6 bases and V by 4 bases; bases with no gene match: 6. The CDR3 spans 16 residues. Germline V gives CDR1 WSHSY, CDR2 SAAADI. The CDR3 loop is CASSAGTSGFPGELFF. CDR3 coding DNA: TGCGCCAGCAGTGCAGGGACTAGCGGGTTCCCCGGGGAGCTGTTTTTT.

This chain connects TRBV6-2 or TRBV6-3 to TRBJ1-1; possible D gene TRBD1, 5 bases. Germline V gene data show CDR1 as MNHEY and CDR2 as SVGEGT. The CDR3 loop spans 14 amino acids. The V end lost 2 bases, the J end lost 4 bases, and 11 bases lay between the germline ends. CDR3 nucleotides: TGTGCCAGCAGTTACGGTGGGGGGACCACTGAAGCTTTCTTT. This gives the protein CASSYGGGTTEAFF.

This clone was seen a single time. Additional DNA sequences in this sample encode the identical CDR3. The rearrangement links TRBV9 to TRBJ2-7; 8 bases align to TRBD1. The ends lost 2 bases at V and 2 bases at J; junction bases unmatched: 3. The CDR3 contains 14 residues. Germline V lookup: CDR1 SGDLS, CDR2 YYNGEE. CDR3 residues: CASSVGTGTYEQYF. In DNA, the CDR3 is TGTGCCAGCAGCGTCGGGACAGGAACCTACGAGCAGTACTTC.

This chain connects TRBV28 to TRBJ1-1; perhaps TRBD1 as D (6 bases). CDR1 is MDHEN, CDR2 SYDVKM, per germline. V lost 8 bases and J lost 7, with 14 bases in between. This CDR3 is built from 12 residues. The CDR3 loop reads CASQTGPVEAFF. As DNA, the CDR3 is TGTGCCAGCCAGACAGGCCCCGTTGAAGCTTTCTTT.

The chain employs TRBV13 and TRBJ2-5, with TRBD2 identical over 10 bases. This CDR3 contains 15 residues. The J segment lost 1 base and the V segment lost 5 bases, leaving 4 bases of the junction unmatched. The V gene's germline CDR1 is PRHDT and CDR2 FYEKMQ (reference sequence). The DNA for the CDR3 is TGTGCCAGCAGCGAACCTAGCGGGAGCCAAGAGACCCAGTACTTC. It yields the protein CASSEPSGSQETQYF.

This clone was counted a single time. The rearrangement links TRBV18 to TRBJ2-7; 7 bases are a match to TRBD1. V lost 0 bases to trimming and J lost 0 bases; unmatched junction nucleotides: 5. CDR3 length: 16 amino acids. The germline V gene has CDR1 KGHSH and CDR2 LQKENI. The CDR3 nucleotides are TGTGCCAGCTCACCACCGATGGGACAGAGCTCCTACGAGCAGTACTTC. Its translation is CASSPPMGQSSYEQYF. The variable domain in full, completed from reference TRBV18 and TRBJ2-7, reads NAGVMQNPRHLVRRRGQEARLRCSPMKGHSHVYWYRQLPEEGLKFMVYLQKENIIDESGMPKERFSAEFPKEGPSILRIQQVVRGDSAAYFCASSPPMGQSSYEQYFGPGTRLTVT.

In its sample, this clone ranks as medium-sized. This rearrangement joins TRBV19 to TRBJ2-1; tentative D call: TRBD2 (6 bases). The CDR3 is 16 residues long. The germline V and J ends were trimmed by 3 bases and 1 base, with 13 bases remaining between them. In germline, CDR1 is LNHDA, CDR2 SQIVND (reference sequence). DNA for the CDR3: TGTGCCAGTAGTATTGGGGCGGGAAGGTCCTACAATGAGCAGTTCTTC. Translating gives CASSIGAGRSYNEQFF.

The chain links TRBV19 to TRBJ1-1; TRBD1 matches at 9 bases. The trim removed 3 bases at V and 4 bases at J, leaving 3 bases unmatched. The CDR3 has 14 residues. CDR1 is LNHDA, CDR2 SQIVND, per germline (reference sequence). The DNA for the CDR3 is TGTGCCAGTAGTATCCCGACAGGGGGCACTGAAGCTTTCTTT. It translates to CASSIPTGGTEAFF.

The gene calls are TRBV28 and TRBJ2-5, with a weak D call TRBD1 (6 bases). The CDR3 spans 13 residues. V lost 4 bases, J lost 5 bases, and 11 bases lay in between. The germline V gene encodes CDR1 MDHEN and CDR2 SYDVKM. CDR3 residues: CASSSGERETQYF. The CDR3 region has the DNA TGTGCCAGCAGTTCAGGGGAACGGGAGACCCAGTACTTC. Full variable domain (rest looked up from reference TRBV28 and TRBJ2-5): DVKVTQSSRYLVKRTGEKVFLECVQDMDHENMFWYRQDPGLGLRLIYFSYDVKMKEKGDIPEGYSVSREKKERFSLILESASTNQTSMYLCASSSGERETQYFGPGTRLLVL.

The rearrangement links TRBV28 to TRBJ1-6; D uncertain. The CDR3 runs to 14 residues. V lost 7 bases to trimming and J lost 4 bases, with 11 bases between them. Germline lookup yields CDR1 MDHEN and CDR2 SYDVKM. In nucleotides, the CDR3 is TGTGCCAGCACCCCACACTATTATAATTCACCCCTCCACTTT. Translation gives CASTPHYYNSPLHF.

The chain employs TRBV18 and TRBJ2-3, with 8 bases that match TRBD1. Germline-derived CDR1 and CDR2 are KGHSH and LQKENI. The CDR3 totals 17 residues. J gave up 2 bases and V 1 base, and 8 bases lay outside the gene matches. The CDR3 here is CASSPRTGPLYTDTQYF. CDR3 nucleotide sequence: TGTGCCAGCTCACCACGGACAGGGCCACTCTACACAGATACGCAGTATTTT.

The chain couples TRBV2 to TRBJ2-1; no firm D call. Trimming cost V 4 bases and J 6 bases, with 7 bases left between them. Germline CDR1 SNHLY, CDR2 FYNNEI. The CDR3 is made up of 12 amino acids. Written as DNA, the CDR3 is TGTGCCAGCAGTGTATCGGGCAATGAGCAGTTCTTC. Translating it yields CASSVSGNEQFF.

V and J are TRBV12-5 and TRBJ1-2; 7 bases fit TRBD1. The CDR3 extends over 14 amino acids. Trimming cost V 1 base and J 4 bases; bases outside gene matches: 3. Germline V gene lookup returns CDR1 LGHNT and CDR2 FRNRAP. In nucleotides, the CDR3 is TGTGCTAGTGGTTTGGGACAGGGAAGCTATGGCTACACCTTC. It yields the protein CASGLGQGSYGYTF.

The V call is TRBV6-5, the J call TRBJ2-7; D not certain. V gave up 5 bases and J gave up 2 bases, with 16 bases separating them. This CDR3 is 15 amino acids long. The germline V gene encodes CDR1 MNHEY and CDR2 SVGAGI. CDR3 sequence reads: CASSPTTLVAYEQYF. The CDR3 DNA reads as TGTGCCAGCAGTCCGACGACACTGGTGGCCTACGAGCAGTACTTC.

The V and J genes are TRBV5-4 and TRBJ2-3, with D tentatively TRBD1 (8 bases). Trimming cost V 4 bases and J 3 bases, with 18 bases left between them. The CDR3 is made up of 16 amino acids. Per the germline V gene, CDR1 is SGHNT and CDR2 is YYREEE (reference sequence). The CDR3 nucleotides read TGTGCCAGCAGCATGGGGGGGACAGGTCGTACAGATACGCAGTATTTT. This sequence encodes CASSMGGTGRTDTQYF.